This entry is about one TCR beta chain. Its antigen is currently not known. Base qualities are not provided; no much larger clone lies one nucleotide away. TCRbeta CDR3 regions were amplified from genomic DNA by means of the immunoSEQ Assay, a bias-controlled multiplex PCR. Under the source paper's analysis protocol: Within the assay, amplification of reference gene primers was used to estimate how many nucleated cells each sample contained. To quantify the absolute abundance of each unique TCRbeta CDR3 rearrangement, sequence reads were collapsed and filtered. Productive Simpson clonality was computed per sample as the square root of Simpson's diversity index over productive rearrangements. TCRdb mirrors the immuneACCESS table, restricted to in-frame sequences. Some clones are absent from its copies; in checked studies, under half trace to an unresolved V gene, and the reason for the others is unknown. V and J calls and clone size are as listed in that table; D and trimming were resolved from the DNA. The sample records over 85,000 clones, around 76% of which are singletons. Of the sample, around 4% is held by the ten largest clones.

Including the terminal cysteine and phenylalanine, the CDR3 comprises 14 residues. CDR3 DNA only is kept here, 42 bases in frame from base 1. Here V drops 4 bases and J drops 5 bases, and the junction holds 5 bases not matched to any gene. The germline V gene encodes CDR1 LGHDT and CDR2 YNNKEL (reference sequence). Each collaborating institution followed its own protocols to collect whole blood in K2EDTA tubes. For TCRbeta analysis, collaborator samples were shipped as frozen whole blood, as isolated PBMCs, or as DNA extracted from either sample type. The sample originates from a study of blood T cell repertoires in COVID-19 (TCRdb year 2020). Some background on the complete study: Samples from collaborators originated in the United States, Italy and Spain and spanned both the acute and convalescent phases of COVID-19. The material from the prospective study consisted of cDNA or gDNA derived from T cells, B-cell-depleted T cells, or PBMCs. Subjects who had been exposed to COVID-19, were actively infected with it, or had recovered from it provided the deeply sampled blood TCRbeta repertoires that made up the dataset. The repertoires were released in a freely available public database meant as a resource for research on the immune response to SARS-CoV-2. The samples were drawn from two sources: the first 160 participants of the ongoing ImmuneRACE study, and 1,000 to 1,500 subjects contributed by 6 global collaborators. The sample metadata nearly always contained a de-identified subject ID, COVID-19 status, age in years and sex. Where available, HLA class I and class II types were taken from metadata supplied by the sample provider and were not determined by assay-based typing.

The research as a whole found: The amount of clinical and demographic metadata varied by source and participant and was provided uncurated.

The sample comprised peripheral blood. The chain couples TRBV3-1 (or the pseudogene TRBV3-2) to TRBJ1-1; 9 junctional bases match TRBD1. This TCR was sampled from a woman older than 75 with acute or convalescent COVID-19. Read as DNA, the sequence is TGTGCCAGCAGCCCAGTACAGGGGGCGACTGAAGCTTTCTTT. Its protein product is CASSPVQGATEAFF.